This T cell receptor (beta chain) was found in a study of T cell responses to AZD1222 COVID-19 vaccine. The study, taken as a whole, reports: CD4 TCRs linked to vaccination spanned spike, dominating at 160-218 and 743-854. White British people made up most donors, females outnumbered males, and clonal diversity was possibly underestimated. Spike-specific TCR repertoires showed rising breadth and depth after two AZD1222 doses.

CDR1 and CDR2 (germline): SGHAT, FQNNGV. V gave up 5 bases and J gave up 0 bases; unmatched junction bases: 6. This CDR3 is built from 16 residues. With regard to this clone: No antigen is known for it.

Sequencing was performed with immunoSEQ multiplex PCR; in TCRdb, only in-frame clones are kept and a portion is missing. The table has about 150,000 clones, more than 90% seen once. This chain joins TRBV11-2 and TRBJ2-2; TRBD1 agrees at 7 bases. Sample: peripheral blood, taken 28 days after the second AZD1222 dose. The sequence came from an adult who received the AZD1222 COVID-19 vaccine. CDR3 nucleotides: TGTGCCAGCAGCGCCACCGGGACAGCGAACACCGGGGAGCTGTTTTTT. Amino acids: CASSATGTANTGELFF.